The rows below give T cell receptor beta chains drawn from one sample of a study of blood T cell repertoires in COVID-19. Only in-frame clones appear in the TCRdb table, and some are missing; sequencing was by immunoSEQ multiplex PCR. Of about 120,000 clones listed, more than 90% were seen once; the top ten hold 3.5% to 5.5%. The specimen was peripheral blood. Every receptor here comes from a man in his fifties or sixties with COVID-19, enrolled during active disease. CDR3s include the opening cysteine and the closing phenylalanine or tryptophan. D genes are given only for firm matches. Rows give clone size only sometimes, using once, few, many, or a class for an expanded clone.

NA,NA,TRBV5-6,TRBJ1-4,CASSLFQGLTTNEKLFF,TGTGCCAGCAGCTTGTTCCAGGGTCTTACGACTAATGAAAAACTGTTTTTT
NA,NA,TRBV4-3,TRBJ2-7,CARLKTGNSSYEQYF,TGCGCCAGACTCAAAACCGGGAACAGCTCCTACGAGCAGTACTTC
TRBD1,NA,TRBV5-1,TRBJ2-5,CASSFSPGQQETQYF,TGCGCCAGCAGCTTCTCACCGGGACAGCAAGAGACCCAGTACTTC
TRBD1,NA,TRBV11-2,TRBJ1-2,CASSQMGTGSLLYGYTF,TGTGCCAGCAGCCAGATGGGGACAGGGTCCCTCCTCTATGGCTACACCTTC
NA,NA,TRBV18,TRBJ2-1,CASSPGPTGKPLTTLGSYNEQFF,TGTGCCAGCTCACCCGGTCCCACAGGGAAACCCCTAACCACTCTGGGATCATACAATGAGCAGTTCTTC
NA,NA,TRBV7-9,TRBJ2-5,CASRPKQGEEKETQYF,TGTGCCAGCAGACCTAAGCAGGGGGAGGAAAAAGAGACCCAGTACTTC
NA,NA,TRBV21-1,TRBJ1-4,CASSRGDRDEKLFF,TGTGCCAGCAGCAGGGGGGACAGGGATGAAAAACTGTTTTTT
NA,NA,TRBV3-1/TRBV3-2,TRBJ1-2,CASSQARGARGGYTF,TGTGCCAGCAGCCAGGCACGGGGGGCGCGGGGCGGCTACACCTTC
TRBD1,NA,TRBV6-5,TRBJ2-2,CASSFRTGHTGELFF,TGTGCCAGCAGTTTCCGGACAGGGCACACCGGGGAGCTGTTTTTT
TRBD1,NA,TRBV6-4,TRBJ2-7,CASSPADRVEQYF,TGTGCCAGCAGCCCAGCCGACAGGGTCGAGCAGTACTTC
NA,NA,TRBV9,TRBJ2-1,CASSVEGEYNEQFF,TGTGCCAGCAGCGTAGAAGGGGAATACAATGAGCAGTTCTTC
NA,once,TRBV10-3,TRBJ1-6,CAVQGNNSPLHF,TGTGCCGTACAGGGAAATAATTCACCCCTCCACTTT
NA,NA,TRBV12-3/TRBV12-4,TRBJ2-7,CASRYDSYEQYF,TGTGCCAGTAGATACGACAGCTACGAGCAGTACTTC
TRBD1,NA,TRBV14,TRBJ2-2,CASSGTGYTGELFF,TGTGCCAGCAGCGGGACAGGGTACACCGGGGAGCTGTTTTTT
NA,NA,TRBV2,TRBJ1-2,CASSEGRQVYGYTF,TGTGCCAGCAGTGAAGGTCGACAGGTCTATGGCTACACCTTC
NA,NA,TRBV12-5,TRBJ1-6,CASGFQNNSPLHF,TGTGCTAGTGGTTTCCAAAATAATTCACCCCTCCACTTT
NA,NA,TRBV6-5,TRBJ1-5,CASKRGEGQPQHF,TGTGCCAGCAAGAGAGGGGAGGGTCAGCCCCAGCATTTT
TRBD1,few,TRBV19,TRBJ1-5,CASTLGTGKSQPQHF,TGTGCCAGTACCCTCGGGACAGGGAAGAGTCAGCCCCAGCATTTT
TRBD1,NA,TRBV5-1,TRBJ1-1,CASSRTGTANTEAFF,TGCGCCAGCAGCAGGACCGGGACAGCGAACACTGAAGCTTTCTTT
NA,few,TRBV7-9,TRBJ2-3,CASSLETSTDTQYF,TGTGCCAGCAGCTTAGAAACTAGCACAGATACGCAGTATTTT
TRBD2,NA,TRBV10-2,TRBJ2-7,CASRQLANEQYF,TGCGCCAGCAGGCAACTAGCGAACGAGCAGTACTTC
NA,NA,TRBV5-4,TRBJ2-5,CASSWGPATEETQYF,TGTGCCAGCAGCTGGGGGCCAGCAACAGAGGAGACCCAGTACTTC
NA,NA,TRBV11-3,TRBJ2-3,CASSPGSGKRTDTQYF,TGTGCCAGCAGCCCAGGTTCGGGGAAAAGAACAGATACGCAGTATTTT
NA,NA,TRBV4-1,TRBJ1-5,CASSRDGLNQPQHF,TGCGCCAGCAGCCGGGACGGACTAAATCAGCCCCAGCATTTT
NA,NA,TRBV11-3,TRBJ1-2,CASSPLLEGPNYGYTF,TGTGCCAGCAGCCCCCTCTTGGAGGGACCCAACTATGGCTACACCTTC
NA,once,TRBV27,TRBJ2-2,CASSFPGDTGELFF,TGTGCCAGCAGTTTCCCAGGGGACACCGGGGAGCTGTTTTTT
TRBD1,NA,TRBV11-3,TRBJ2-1,CASSPRDRRNEQFF,TGTGCCAGCAGCCCCCGGGACAGAAGAAATGAGCAGTTCTTC
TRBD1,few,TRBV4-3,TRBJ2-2,CASSQESGGTGVGELFF,TGCGCCAGCAGCCAAGAGTCCGGAGGGACAGGGGTCGGGGAGCTGTTTTTT
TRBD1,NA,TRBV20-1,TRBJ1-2,CSASPNRGSYGYTF,TGCAGTGCTAGTCCGAACAGGGGAAGTTATGGCTACACCTTC
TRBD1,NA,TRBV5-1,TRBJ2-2,CASSLGTGVNTGELFF,TGCGCCAGCAGCTTGGGGACAGGGGTAAACACCGGGGAGCTGTTTTTT
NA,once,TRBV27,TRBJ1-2,CASSSSTGNYGYTF,TGTGCCAGCAGTTCCTCGACGGGGAACTATGGCTACACCTTC
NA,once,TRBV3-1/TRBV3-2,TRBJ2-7,CASSHPQRLAYEQYF,TGTGCCAGCAGCCACCCCCAGCGGCTGGCCTACGAGCAGTACTTC
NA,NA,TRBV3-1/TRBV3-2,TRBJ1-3,CASSQDRQGLSGNTIYF,TGTGCCAGCAGCCAAGATCGGCAGGGACTGTCCGGAAACACCATATATTTT
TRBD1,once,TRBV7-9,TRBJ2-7,CASSSSIGAGGPYEQYF,TGTGCCAGCAGCTCTAGTATTGGGGCAGGGGGCCCCTACGAGCAGTACTTC
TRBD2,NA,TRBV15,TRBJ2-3,CATSRVPVAGDGDTQYF,TGTGCCACCAGCAGAGTCCCGGTAGCGGGAGACGGAGATACGCAGTATTTT
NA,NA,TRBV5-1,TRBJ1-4,CASSSGGRGNEKLFF,TGCGCCAGCAGCTCCGGGGGGCGCGGGAATGAAAAACTGTTTTTT
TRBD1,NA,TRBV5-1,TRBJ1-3,CASKEGAPGNTIYF,TGCGCCAGCAAGGAGGGGGCGCCTGGAAACACCATATATTTT
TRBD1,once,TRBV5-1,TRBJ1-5,CASSPGQGGQPQHF,TGCGCCAGCAGCCCAGGACAGGGAGGTCAGCCCCAGCATTTT
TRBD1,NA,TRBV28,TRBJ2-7,CASTTDREWYEQYF,TGTGCCAGCACTACGGACAGGGAGTGGTACGAGCAGTACTTC
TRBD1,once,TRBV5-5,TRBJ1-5,CASSGGQGNNQPQHF,TGTGCCAGCAGCGGGGGACAGGGTAACAATCAGCCCCAGCATTTT
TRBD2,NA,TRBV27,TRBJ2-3,CASARRGALAGGQVTDTQYF,TGTGCCAGCGCCCGGCGGGGGGCACTAGCGGGAGGGCAAGTCACAGATACGCAGTATTTT
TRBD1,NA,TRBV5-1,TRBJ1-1,CASSLRGLNTEAFF,TGCGCCAGCAGCTTGAGGGGGCTAAACACTGAAGCTTTCTTT
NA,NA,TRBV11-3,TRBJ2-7,CASTPEGLDYEQYF,TGTGCCAGCACCCCCGAGGGCCTGGACTACGAGCAGTACTTC
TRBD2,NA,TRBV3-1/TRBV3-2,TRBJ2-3,CASSPWLADTTTDTQYF,TGTGCCAGCAGCCCCTGGCTAGCGGATACTACCACAGATACGCAGTATTTT
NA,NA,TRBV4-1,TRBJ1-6,CASSQISGYGSPLHF,TGCGCCAGCAGCCAAATATCAGGGTACGGTTCACCCCTCCACTTT
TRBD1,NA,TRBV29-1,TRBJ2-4,CSVESGTVAKNIQYF,TGCAGCGTAGAGTCCGGGACAGTAGCCAAAAACATTCAGTACTTC
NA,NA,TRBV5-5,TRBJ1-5,CASSLNGGNQPQHF,TGTGCCAGCAGCTTGAACGGGGGCAATCAGCCCCAGCATTTT
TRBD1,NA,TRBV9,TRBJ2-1,CASSPMTGSYNEQFF,TGTGCCAGCAGCCCAATGACAGGGAGCTACAATGAGCAGTTCTTC
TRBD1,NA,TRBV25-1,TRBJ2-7,CASSRTGTYEQYF,TGTGCCAGCAGTAGGACAGGGACCTACGAGCAGTACTTC
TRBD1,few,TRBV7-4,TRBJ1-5,CASSDSDREEISSKPQHF,TGTGCCAGCAGCGACTCGGACAGGGAGGAGATCAGTTCGAAGCCCCAGCATTTT
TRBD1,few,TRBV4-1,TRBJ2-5,CASSQVKTIGGTGGQETQYF,TGCGCCAGCAGCCAAGTTAAAACAATAGGAGGGACAGGGGGCCAAGAGACCCAGTACTTC
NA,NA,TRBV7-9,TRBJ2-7,CASSSSGASYEQYF,TGTGCCAGCAGCTCATCAGGGGCGTCCTACGAGCAGTACTTC
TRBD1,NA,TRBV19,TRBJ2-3,CASSPGQGGDTQYF,TGTGCCAGTAGCCCGGGACAGGGTGGAGATACGCAGTATTTT
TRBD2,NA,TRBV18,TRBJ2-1,CASSLRLASYNEQFF,TGTGCCAGCTCATTAAGACTAGCGTCCTACAATGAGCAGTTCTTC
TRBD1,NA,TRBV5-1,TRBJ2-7,CASSLGDSSYEQYF,TGCGCCAGCAGCTTGGGGGACAGCTCCTACGAGCAGTACTTC